The 30 T cell receptor beta chains in this list originate from one sample, sequenced in a study of blood T cell repertoires in COVID-19. Sequencing was performed with immunoSEQ multiplex PCR; in TCRdb, only in-frame clones are kept and a portion is missing. The sample consists of hundreds of thousands of clones, about 92% of them appearing once. Source material: PBMCs or T cells enriched from blood (not recorded which). These receptors were taken from a man aged 55-75 years who had recovered from COVID-19.

The gene calls are TRBV7-2 and TRBJ2-2, with 8 positions matching TRBD2. This CDR3 contains 15 residues. Trimming removed 1 base from V and 6 bases from J; junction bases left unmatched: 4. Germline V gene lookup returns CDR1 SGHTA and CDR2 FQGNSA. CDR3 loop: CASSLVAGGPGELFF. CDR3 DNA sequence: TGTGCCAGCAGCTTAGTGGCGGGGGGCCCCGGGGAGCTGTTTTTT. The whole variable domain, filled in from reference TRBV7-2 and TRBJ2-2, reads GAGVSQSPSNKVTEKGKDVELRCDPISGHTALYWYRQSLGQGLEFLIYFQGNSAPDKSGLPSDRFSAERTGGSVSTLTIQRTQQEDSAVYLCASSLVAGGPGELFFGEGSRLTVL.

The chain employs TRBV3-1 (or the pseudogene TRBV3-2) and TRBJ2-7, with 9 bases lining up with TRBD2. V was clipped by 3 bases and J by 2 bases; unmatched bases: 2. The CDR3 extends over 14 amino acids. Per germline, CDR1 LGHDT and CDR2 YNNKEL (reference sequence). The CDR3 DNA is TGTGCCAGCAGCCAGGGACTAGCCACCTACGAGCAGTACTTC. This sequence encodes CASSQGLATYEQYF.

The chain couples TRBV11-3 to TRBJ2-1; TRBD2 matches 8 bases. The CDR3 runs 17 residues. Germline values: CDR1 SGHNT, CDR2 YENEEA. V shed 1 base and J 7 bases; nucleotides not matched to a gene: 12. The CDR3 protein is CASSLGRSGRARNEQFF. Written as DNA, the CDR3 is TGTGCCAGCAGCTTAGGGAGGTCCGGGAGGGCCAGAAATGAGCAGTTCTTC.

The gene calls are TRBV27 and TRBJ1-5, with D possibly being TRBD1 (6 bases). Trimming took 0 bases from V and 7 from J, leaving 13 bases between them. The germline V gene has CDR1 MNHEY and CDR2 SMNVEV (reference sequence). The CDR3 covers 15 residues. This chain's CDR3 is CASSLSSGAGQPQHF. The CDR3, as DNA: TGTGCCAGCAGTTTATCTTCAGGGGCCGGGCAGCCCCAGCATTTT.

In its sample, this clone was seen once. The chain has TRBV5-4 and TRBJ2-5; 8 bases map to TRBD2. Per the germline V gene, CDR1 is SGHNT and CDR2 is YYREEE (reference sequence). Germline trimming cut 1 base from V and 4 bases from J; bases unmatched to any gene: 18. The CDR3 totals 19 residues. The CDR3 loop is CASSLKVAGWIGLGETQYF. The CDR3 DNA follows: TGTGCCAGCAGCTTGAAGGTAGCGGGGTGGATTGGTTTAGGAGAGACCCAGTACTTC. Filled out from reference TRBV5-4 and TRBJ2-5, the complete variable domain reads ETGVTQSPTHLIKTRGQQVTLRCSSQSGHNTVSWYQQALGQGPQFIFQYYREEENGRGNFPPRFSGLQFPNYSSELNVNALELDDSALYLCASSLKVAGWIGLGETQYFGPGTRLLVL.

The gene calls are TRBV10-3 and TRBJ2-7; weak D call: TRBD1 (5 bases). The CDR3 sequence is 13 residues long. V was pared by 4 bases and J by 3 bases, with 10 bases between. The germline V gene encodes CDR1 ENHRY and CDR2 SYGVKD. CDR3 DNA sequence: TGTGCCATCAGTGGGGGCACGTACTACGAGCAGTACTTC. The encoded protein is CAISGGTYYEQYF.

This rearrangement joins TRBV28 to TRBJ2-3; 9 nucleotides match TRBD2. Germline V gene lookup returns CDR1 MDHEN and CDR2 SYDVKM. V lost 1 base, J lost 1 base, and 9 bases stayed unmatched. The CDR3 contains 18 residues. The CDR3 DNA reads as TGTGCCAGCAGTTTATTGGGTCTAGGGACTAGCCGCACAGATACGCAGTATTTT. Amino acid sequence: CASSLLGLGTSRTDTQYF.

The J gene is TRBJ1-1, the V gene TRBV12-5; tentative D call: TRBD1 (5 bases). Germline loops: CDR1 LGHNT, CDR2 FRNRAP. The germline V and J ends were trimmed by 7 bases and 0 bases, with 12 bases remaining between them. This CDR3 comprises 14 residues. The CDR3 sequence: CASAYGGLNTEAFF. The CDR3 nucleotides read TGTGCTAGTGCCTACGGGGGTCTGAACACTGAAGCTTTCTTT.

The chain combines TRBV7-8 with TRBJ1-5, with TRBD1 matching over 8 bases. This CDR3 has 15 residues. V gave up 7 bases and J gave up 6 bases; unmatched junction bases: 11. Germline V gene data show CDR1 as SGHVS and CDR2 as FQNEAQ. CDR3 DNA: TGTGCCAGCACCCCTCTTTGGGACAGGAGTCAGCCCCAGCATTTT. Its protein product is CASTPLWDRSQPQHF.

The rearrangement links TRBV2 to TRBJ2-7; TRBD1 agrees at 9 bases. The junction had 18 bases not matched to a gene; V was cut back by 6 bases and J by 3 bases. CDR1 is SNHLY, CDR2 FYNNEI, per germline. The CDR3 runs to 18 residues. The CDR3 region has the DNA TGTGCCAGCAGAGTCAAGGGGACAGGGTCCCTCCCCGACTACGAGCAGTACTTC. Amino acids: CASRVKGTGSLPDYEQYF. Variable domain in full (rest from reference TRBV2 and TRBJ2-7): EPEVTQTPSHQVTQMGQEVILRCVPISNHLYFYWYRQILGQKVEFLVSFYNNEISEKSEIFDDQFSVERPDGSNFTLKIRSTKLEDSAMYFCASRVKGTGSLPDYEQYFGPGTRLTVT.

CDR3 protein: CATSSQPGQGSEKLFF. The DNA of the CDR3 is TGTGCCACCAGCAGTCAGCCGGGACAGGGTAGTGAAAAACTGTTTTTT. V usage is TRBV15 and J usage is TRBJ1-4; 9 bases are a match to TRBD1. V was clipped by 3 bases and J by 7 bases; unmatched bases: 9. In germline, CDR1 is LNHNV, CDR2 YYDKDF (reference sequence). There are 16 residues in the CDR3.

The CDR3 loop reads CASSLVSSGSGEQYF. DNA of the CDR3: TGTGCCAGCAGCTTAGTTTCTAGCGGGAGTGGCGAGCAGTACTTC. This rearrangement joins TRBV11-2 to TRBJ2-7, with 10 nucleotides matching TRBD2. The CDR3 is made up of 15 amino acids. Germline V gene data show CDR1 as SGHAT and CDR2 as FQNNGV. The junction had 6 bases not matched to a gene; V was cut back by 1 base and J by 6 bases. The full variable domain, with the rest looked up from reference TRBV11-2 and TRBJ2-7, is EAGVAQSPRYKIIEKRQSVAFWCNPISGHATLYWYQQILGQGPKLLIQFQNNGVVDDSQLPKDRFSAERLKGVDSTLKIQPAKLEDSAVYLCASSLVSSGSGEQYFGPGTRLTVT.

The chain employs TRBV29-1 and TRBJ2-1; 13 nucleotides match TRBD2. The CDR3 has 15 amino acids. CDR1 SQVTM and CDR2 ANQGSEA come from the germline V gene. J gave up 8 bases and V 0 bases, and 4 bases lay outside the gene matches. The CDR3 protein is CSVEETSGRAYEQFF. The CDR3 DNA sequence: TGCAGCGTTGAAGAAACTAGCGGGAGGGCTTATGAGCAGTTCTTC.

The table lists this clone with a count of one. This chain connects TRBV4-1 to TRBJ2-5; 7 bases line up with TRBD1. Germline V gives CDR1 MGHRA, CDR2 YSYEKL. There are 14 residues in the CDR3. J gave up 7 bases and V 1 base, and 6 bases lay outside the gene matches. As DNA, the CDR3 is TGCGCCAGCAGCCAAGGAGACAGGGCGGCGACCCAGTACTTC. Translation gives CASSQGDRAATQYF.

This clone was seen once. This chain joins TRBV2 and TRBJ2-2, with a weak D call TRBD1 (5 bases). The CDR3 has 15 amino acids. Germline V gene lookup returns CDR1 SNHLY and CDR2 FYNNEI. V gave up 3 bases and J gave up 5 bases, with 13 bases separating them. The CDR3 DNA is TGTGCCAGCAGTGACGAGGCAGGGCGAACCGGGGAGCTGTTTTTT. Its protein is CASSDEAGRTGELFF.

This chain joins TRBV27 and TRBJ1-5; the D gene is possibly TRBD1 (5 bases). Germline CDR1 is MNHEY and CDR2 is SMNVEV (reference sequence). CDR3 length: 15 residues. The ends were cut back, 5 bases at V and 0 bases at J, with 11 bases in the middle. The CDR3 nucleotides read TGTGCCAGCAGTCAGGGAGGGTTTAGCAATCAGCCCCAGCATTTT. Amino acids: CASSQGGFSNQPQHF.

J is TRBJ2-5 and V is TRBV29-1, with D unresolved. This CDR3 is built from 13 residues. The germline V gene encodes CDR1 SQVTM and CDR2 ANQGSEA. V lost 6 bases to trimming and J lost 1 base, with 12 bases between them. The CDR3: CSVSMETQETQYF. Here the CDR3 DNA reads TGCAGCGTCAGCATGGAGACCCAAGAGACCCAGTACTTC.

The J gene is TRBJ1-3, the V gene TRBV9; a possible D gene is TRBD1 (5 bases). Trimming removed 0 bases from V and 2 bases from J, with 15 bases in between. Germline V gives CDR1 SGDLS, CDR2 YYNGEE. The CDR3 covers 17 residues. CDR3 in DNA: TGTGCCAGCAGCGTAGGACGCAGGGAACCCCCTGGAAACACCATATATTTT. Amino acid sequence: CASSVGRREPPGNTIYF.

For the CDR3, the DNA is TGTGCCAGCAGCCCTACAGGGGGCCTAACTGAAGCTTTCTTT. It encodes CASSPTGGLTEAFF. The J gene is TRBJ1-1, the V gene TRBV7-3, with 9 bases matching TRBD1. CDR3 length equals 14 residues. V was pared by 5 bases and J by 5 bases, with 6 bases of the junction left unmatched. CDR1 is SGHTA and CDR2 is FQGTGA in the germline V gene. Variable domain in full (rest from reference TRBV7-3 and TRBJ1-1): GAGVSQTPSNKVTEKGKYVELRCDPISGHTALYWYRQSLGQGPEFLIYFQGTGAADDSGLPNDRFFAVRPEGSVSTLKIQRTERGDSAVYLCASSPTGGLTEAFFGQGTRLTVV.

This rearrangement joins TRBV4-2 to TRBJ1-1; unclear D gene. V lost 0 bases and J 7 bases, leaving 6 bases between the germline ends. The CDR3 covers 12 residues. CDR1 is LGHNA and CDR2 is YNFKEQ in the germline V gene. The CDR3, as DNA: TGTGCCAGCAGCCAAGACTCAGATGAAGCTTTCTTT. Its protein is CASSQDSDEAFF.

V and J are TRBV11-2 and TRBJ2-1, with D maybe TRBD2 (6 bases). Germline CDR1 and CDR2: SGHAT and FQNNGV. V was shortened by 8 bases and J by 0 bases, with 17 bases between the two germline ends. CDR3 length equals 16 residues. The CDR3 nucleotides read TGTGCCAGCGCGCGGGACGCGACTAGCTCCTACAATGAGCAGTTCTTC. This gives the protein CASARDATSSYNEQFF.

The CDR3 bases are TGTGCCAGTAGCGGGACACCCTCCTACGAGCAGTACTTC. It yields the protein CASSGTPSYEQYF. The chain combines TRBV19 with TRBJ2-7; TRBD1 might be the D (6 bases). The ends were cut back, 6 bases at V and 0 bases at J, with 9 bases in the middle. The CDR3 sequence is 13 residues long. Germline-derived CDR1 and CDR2 are LNHDA and SQIVND (reference sequence).

This clone was counted ten times or more. V usage is TRBV4-2 and J usage is TRBJ1-2; the D is unclear. This CDR3 contains 14 residues. Deletions cut 0 bases from V and 4 bases from J, with 9 bases between. Germline V gives CDR1 LGHNA, CDR2 YNFKEQ. DNA for the CDR3: TGTGCCAGCAGCCAAGATCTGGCTTCCTATGGCTACACCTTC. This encodes CASSQDLASYGYTF.

V and J are TRBV5-1 and TRBJ2-7; 11 positions agree with TRBD2. Germline V gene data show CDR1 as SGHRS and CDR2 as YFSETQ. The CDR3 has 16 residues. V shed 2 bases, J shed 5 bases, and the junction held 9 bases outside the gene matches. CDR3 residues: CASSFQTSGTADEQYF. The CDR3 DNA reads as TGCGCCAGCAGCTTTCAGACTAGCGGGACTGCCGACGAGCAGTACTTC.

The rearrangement uses TRBV4-1 and TRBJ1-5, with TRBD1 matching 8 bases. CDR1 is MGHRA and CDR2 is YSYEKL in the germline V gene. The CDR3 is 15 amino acids. With V trimmed by 3 bases and J by 4 bases, 5 bases remained unmatched. The DNA for the CDR3 is TGCGCCAGCAGCCAGGGACAGGCGATGAATCAGCCCCAGCATTTT. Translated: CASSQGQAMNQPQHF.

Here the CDR3 reads CASSPVRDRGHPGQPQHF. CDR3 nucleotides: TGTGCCAGTAGTCCTGTCCGGGACAGGGGTCATCCGGGTCAGCCCCAGCATTTT. J is TRBJ1-5 and V is TRBV19, with TRBD1 identical over 10 bases. Germline values: CDR1 LNHDA, CDR2 SQIVND (reference sequence). Trimming took 5 bases from V and 6 from J; bases not matched to a gene: 16. This CDR3 region has 18 residues.

V is TRBV20-1 and J is TRBJ1-2; D is ambiguous. The germline V gene has CDR1 DFQATT and CDR2 SNEGSKA (reference sequence). V gave up 4 bases and J gave up 8 bases, with 11 bases separating them. This CDR3 has 11 amino acids. The CDR3 coding sequence is TGCAGTGCTATCTGGGAGTCCGGCTACACCTTC. Its translation is CSAIWESGYTF.

This chain joins TRBV28 and TRBJ2-7, with D uncertain. The CDR3 contains 15 residues. Trimming took 6 bases from V and 1 from J, leaving 16 bases between them. CDR1 is MDHEN and CDR2 is SYDVKM in the germline V gene. In nucleotides, the CDR3 is TGTGCCAGCAGCCCGAGCCTAGATGGATCCTACGAGCAGTACTTC. It specifies CASSPSLDGSYEQYF.

CDR3 in DNA: TGTGCCTGGGCCCGGACAGTCAATCAGCCCCAGCATTTT. The encoded protein is CAWARTVNQPQHF. J is TRBJ1-5 and V is TRBV30, with D possibly matching TRBD1 (6 bases). The V gene's germline CDR1 is GTSNPN and CDR2 SVGIG (reference sequence). This CDR3 comprises 13 residues. V lost 5 bases to trimming and J lost 3 bases, with 11 bases between them.

V and J are TRBV27 and TRBJ2-1, with D possibly being TRBD1 (5 bases). V lost 1 base, J lost 7 bases, and 11 bases lay in between. CDR1 and CDR2 from the germline V gene are MNHEY and SMNVEV (reference sequence). The length of the CDR3 is 14 residues. DNA for the CDR3: TGTGCCAGCAGTTTATGGGGCAGGGCGAATGAGCAGTTCTTC. Translating it yields CASSLWGRANEQFF.